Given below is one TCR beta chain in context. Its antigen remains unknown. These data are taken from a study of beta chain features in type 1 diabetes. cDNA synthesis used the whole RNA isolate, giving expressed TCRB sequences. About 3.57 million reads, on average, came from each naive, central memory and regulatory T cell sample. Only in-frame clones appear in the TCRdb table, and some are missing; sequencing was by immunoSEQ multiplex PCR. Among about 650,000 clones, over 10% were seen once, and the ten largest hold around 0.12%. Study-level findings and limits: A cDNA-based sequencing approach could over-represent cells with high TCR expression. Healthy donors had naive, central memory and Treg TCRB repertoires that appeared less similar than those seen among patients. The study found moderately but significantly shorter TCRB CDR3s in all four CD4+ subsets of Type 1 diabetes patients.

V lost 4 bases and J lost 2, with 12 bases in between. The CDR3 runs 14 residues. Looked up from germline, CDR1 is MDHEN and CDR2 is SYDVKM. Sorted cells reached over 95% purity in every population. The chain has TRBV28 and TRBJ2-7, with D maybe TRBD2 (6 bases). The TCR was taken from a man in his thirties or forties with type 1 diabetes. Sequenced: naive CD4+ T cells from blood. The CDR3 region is CASSSPGLTYEQYF. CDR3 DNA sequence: TGTGCCAGCAGTTCGCCGGGACTCACCTACGAGCAGTACTTC.